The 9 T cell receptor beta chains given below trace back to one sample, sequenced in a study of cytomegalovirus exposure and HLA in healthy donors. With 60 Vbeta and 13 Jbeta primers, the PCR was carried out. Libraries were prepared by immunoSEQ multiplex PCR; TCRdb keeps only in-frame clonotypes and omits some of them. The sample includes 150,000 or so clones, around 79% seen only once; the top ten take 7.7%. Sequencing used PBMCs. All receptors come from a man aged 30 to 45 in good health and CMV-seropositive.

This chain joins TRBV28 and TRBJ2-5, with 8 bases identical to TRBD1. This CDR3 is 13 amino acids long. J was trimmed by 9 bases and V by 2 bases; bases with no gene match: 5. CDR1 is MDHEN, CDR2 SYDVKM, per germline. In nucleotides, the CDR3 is TGTGCCAGCAGTTTACGACAGGGGACAGCCCAGTACTTC. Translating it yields CASSLRQGTAQYF.

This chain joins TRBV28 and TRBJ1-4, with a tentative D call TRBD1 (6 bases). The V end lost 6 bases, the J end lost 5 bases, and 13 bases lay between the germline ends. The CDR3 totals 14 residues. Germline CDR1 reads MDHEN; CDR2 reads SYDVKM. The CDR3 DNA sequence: TGTGCCAGCAGGGGGGGGCCATCGAATGAAAAACTGTTTTTT. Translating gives CASRGGPSNEKLFF.

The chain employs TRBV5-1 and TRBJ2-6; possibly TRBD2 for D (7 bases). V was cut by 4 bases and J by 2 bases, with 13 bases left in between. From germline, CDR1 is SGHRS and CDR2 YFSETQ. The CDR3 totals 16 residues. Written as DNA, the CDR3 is TGCGCCAGCAGCCCGGGGGGCGGGACTGGGGCCAACGTCCTGACTTTC. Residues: CASSPGGGTGANVLTF. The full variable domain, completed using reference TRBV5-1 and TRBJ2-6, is KAGVTQTPRYLIKTRGQQVTLSCSPISGHRSVSWYQQTPGQGLQFLFEYFSETQRNKGNFPGRFSGRQFSNSRSEMNVSTLELGDSALYLCASSPGGGTGANVLTFGAGSRLTVL.

The CDR3 DNA reads TGTGCCAGCAGTTACGCTGGGCAGGCCTCTAATGAAAAACTGTTTTTT. Translation gives CASSYAGQASNEKLFF. The chain has TRBV6-5 and TRBJ1-4, with D unresolved. Germline V lookup: CDR1 MNHEY, CDR2 SVGAGI. The CDR3 runs 16 residues. V was shortened by 2 bases and J by 3 bases, with 13 bases between the two germline ends.

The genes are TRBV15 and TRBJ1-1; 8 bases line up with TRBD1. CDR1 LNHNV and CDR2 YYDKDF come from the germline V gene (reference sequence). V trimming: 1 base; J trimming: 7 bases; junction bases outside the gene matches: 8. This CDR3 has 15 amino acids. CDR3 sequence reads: CATSRVRQGSREAFF. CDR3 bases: TGTGCCACCAGCAGAGTCCGACAGGGGTCCCGTGAAGCTTTCTTT.

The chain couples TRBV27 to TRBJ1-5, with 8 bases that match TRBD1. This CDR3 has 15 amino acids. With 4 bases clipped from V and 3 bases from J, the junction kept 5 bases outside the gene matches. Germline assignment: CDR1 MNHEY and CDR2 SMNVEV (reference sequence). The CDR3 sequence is CASSYRGINNQPQHF. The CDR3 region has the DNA TGTGCCAGCAGTTACAGGGGGATCAACAATCAGCCCCAGCATTTT.

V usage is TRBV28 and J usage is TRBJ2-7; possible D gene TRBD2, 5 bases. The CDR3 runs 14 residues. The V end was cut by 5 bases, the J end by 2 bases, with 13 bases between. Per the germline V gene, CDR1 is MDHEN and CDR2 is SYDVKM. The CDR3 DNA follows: TGTGCCAGCAGTCAGGACGGGGATCCCTACGAGCAGTACTTC. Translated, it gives CASSQDGDPYEQYF.

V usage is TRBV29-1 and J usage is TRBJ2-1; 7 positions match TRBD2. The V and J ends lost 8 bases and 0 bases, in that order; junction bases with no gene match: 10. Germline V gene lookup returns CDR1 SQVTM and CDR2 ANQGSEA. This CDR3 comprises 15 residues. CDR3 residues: CSPEGLRSSYNEQFF. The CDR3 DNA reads TGCAGCCCGGAGGGACTACGCAGCTCCTACAATGAGCAGTTCTTC.

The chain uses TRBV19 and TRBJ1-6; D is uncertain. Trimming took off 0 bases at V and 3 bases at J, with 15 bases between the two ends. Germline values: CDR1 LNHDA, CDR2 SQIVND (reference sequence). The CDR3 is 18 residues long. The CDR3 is CASSIEPGGGIYNSPLHF. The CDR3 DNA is TGTGCCAGTAGTATAGAGCCCGGCGGCGGTATCTATAATTCACCCCTCCACTTT. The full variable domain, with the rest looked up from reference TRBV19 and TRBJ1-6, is DGGITQSPKYLFRKEGQNVTLSCEQNLNHDAMYWYRQDPGQGLRLIYYSQIVNDFQKGDIAEGYSVSREKKESFPLTVTSAQKNPTAFYLCASSIEPGGGIYNSPLHFGNGTRLTVT.